This entry lists 25 T cell receptor beta chains sequenced from one sample in a study of cytomegalovirus exposure and HLA in healthy donors. The PCR had 60 Vbeta and 13 Jbeta primers. Sequencing was performed with immunoSEQ multiplex PCR; in TCRdb, only in-frame clones are kept and a portion is missing. The sample contains over 150,000 clones, 65% to 85% of which appear only once. Material: PBMCs. The receptors derive from a middle-aged woman in good health and CMV-seropositive.

The chain carries TRBV11-3 and TRBJ2-1, with 10 bases fitting TRBD2. V was pared by 1 base and J by 7 bases, with 10 bases of the junction left unmatched. Germline assignment: CDR1 SGHNT and CDR2 YENEEA. CDR3 length: 17 amino acids. CDR3 residues: CASSLGSSGGGGNEQFF. CDR3 coding DNA: TGTGCCAGCAGCTTAGGATCTAGCGGGGGAGGCGGGAATGAGCAGTTCTTC.

The chain couples TRBV5-1 to TRBJ2-7; 12 bases align to TRBD1. The junction had 6 bases not matched to a gene; V was cut back by 4 bases and J by 1 base. This CDR3 spans 16 amino acids. Germline V CDR1 and CDR2: SGHRS, YFSETQ. CDR3 region: CASSLGQGAESYEQYF. CDR3 bases: TGCGCCAGCAGCCTGGGACAGGGGGCGGAATCCTACGAGCAGTACTTC.

The chain couples TRBV5-1 to TRBJ2-1, with D perhaps TRBD2 (6 bases). Germline V gene sequence: CDR1 SGHRS, CDR2 YFSETQ. Trimming removed 4 bases from V and 7 bases from J, with 18 bases in between. The CDR3 runs 15 residues. The DNA of the CDR3 is TGCGCCAGCAGCCACCTGCCCAATAGCGGAAATGAGCAGTTCTTC. This gives the protein CASSHLPNSGNEQFF.

This clone was found a few times. V usage is TRBV5-8 and J usage is TRBJ2-7; tentative D call: TRBD1 (5 bases). The CDR3 is 15 residues long. Germline values: CDR1 SGHTS, CDR2 YDEGEE. V lost 0 bases, J lost 4 bases, and 14 bases lay in between. DNA for the CDR3: TGTGCCAGCAGCTTGGTCTCAGGGTATAGGTACGAGCAGTACTTC. This gives the protein CASSLVSGYRYEQYF.

CDR3 loop: CASSRGGSGANVLTF. CDR3 nucleotides: TGTGCCAGCAGCCGAGGGGGCTCTGGGGCCAACGTCCTGACTTTC. The chain combines TRBV6-5 with TRBJ2-6, with a weak D call TRBD1 (6 bases). From germline, CDR1 is MNHEY and CDR2 SVGAGI. Trimming removed 6 bases from V and 0 bases from J, with 9 bases in between. The CDR3 totals 15 residues.

The gene calls are TRBV5-8 and TRBJ2-7, with 7 bases aligning to TRBD1. CDR3 length: 14 amino acids. CDR1 and CDR2 from the germline V gene are SGHTS and YDEGEE. V was clipped by 0 bases and J by 3 bases; unmatched bases: 3. The CDR3 DNA reads TGTGCCAGCAGCTTGGACAGGGGTGGCTACGAGCAGTACTTC. Encoded protein: CASSLDRGGYEQYF. The whole variable domain, remainder taken from reference TRBV5-8 and TRBJ2-7, is EAGVTQSPTHLIKTRGQQATLRCSPISGHTSVYWYQQALGLGLQFLLWYDEGEERNRGNFPPRFSGRQFPNYSSELNVNALELEDSALYLCASSLDRGGYEQYFGPGTRLTVT.

This clone was observed a single time. The chain recombines TRBV5-4 with TRBJ1-5, with D perhaps matching TRBD1 (6 bases). The CDR3 length is 13 residues. V was clipped by 3 bases and J by 4 bases, with 8 bases between them. Germline-derived CDR1 and CDR2 are SGHNT and YYREEE (reference sequence). The CDR3 DNA follows: TGTGCCAGCAGCTCCGACAGGAATCAGCCCCAGCATTTT. It is translated as CASSSDRNQPQHF.

The rearrangement uses TRBV9 and TRBJ2-1; 9 nucleotides line up with TRBD2. The CDR3 runs 16 residues. V trimming: 4 bases; J trimming: 10 bases; junction bases outside the gene matches: 15. Germline V gene sequence: CDR1 SGDLS, CDR2 YYNGEE. The chain's CDR3 is CASSPQTSGGMSEQFF. The CDR3 region has the DNA TGTGCCAGCAGCCCTCAGACTAGCGGCGGAATGTCGGAGCAGTTCTTC.

The chain joins TRBV2 to TRBJ2-7; D is possibly TRBD1 (5 bases). Trimming shortened V by 5 bases and J by 3 bases, and 29 bases separated the two germline ends. The CDR3 has 19 residues. Germline-derived CDR1 and CDR2 are SNHLY and FYNNEI. CDR3: CASSLYRPKNVGYGYEQYF. CDR3 nucleotides: TGTGCCAGCAGTCTCTACAGGCCCAAAAACGTGGGGTACGGCTACGAGCAGTACTTC.

The chain joins TRBV9 to TRBJ2-2, with 11 bases aligning to TRBD2. Germline CDR1 SGDLS, CDR2 YYNGEE. V was pared by 3 bases and J by 5 bases, with 3 bases of the junction left unmatched. CDR3 size: 15 residues. The CDR3 DNA is TGTGCCAGCAGCGCGGGACTAGCGGAAACCGGGGAGCTGTTTTTT. Its protein product is CASSAGLAETGELFF.

The gene calls are TRBV2 and TRBJ1-6, with D unclear. From germline, CDR1 is SNHLY and CDR2 FYNNEI. CDR3 size: 15 residues. Trimming removed 3 bases from V and 7 bases from J, with 13 bases in between. The CDR3 DNA follows: TGTGCCAGCAGTGAGAGAGGGTTCTCGAATTCACCCCTCCACTTT. Residues: CASSERGFSNSPLHF.

V is TRBV10-2 and J is TRBJ2-7, with D maybe TRBD2 (6 bases). The germline CDR1 and CDR2 sequences are WSHSY and SAAADI. CDR3 length: 17 residues. Trimming took off 0 bases at V and 2 bases at J, with 17 bases between the two ends. The CDR3 bases are TGCGCCAGCAGTGAGTCGTCACCGGGACTTTACGCCTACGAGCAGTACTTC. The encoded protein is CASSESSPGLYAYEQYF.

The chain employs TRBV28 and TRBJ1-1, with a weak D call TRBD1 (5 bases). The germline V gene encodes CDR1 MDHEN and CDR2 SYDVKM. This CDR3 has 15 residues. Trimming removed 6 bases from V and 1 base from J, with 15 bases in between. The chain's CDR3 is CASRFQGPGNTEAFF. CDR3 nucleotides: TGTGCCAGCAGATTTCAGGGTCCCGGGAACACTGAAGCTTTCTTT.

The chain is built from TRBV19 and TRBJ2-5, with 11 bases lining up with TRBD2. CDR1 LNHDA and CDR2 SQIVND come from the germline V gene (reference sequence). V was clipped by 5 bases and J by 5 bases; unmatched bases: 7. The length of the CDR3 is 15 residues. The CDR3 loop is CASSVGTSGGETQYF. The CDR3 bases are TGTGCCAGTAGTGTCGGGACTAGCGGCGGGGAGACCCAGTACTTC. The complete variable domain, with remaining parts taken from reference TRBV19 and TRBJ2-5, reads DGGITQSPKYLFRKEGQNVTLSCEQNLNHDAMYWYRQDPGQGLRLIYYSQIVNDFQKGDIAEGYSVSREKKESFPLTVTSAQKNPTAFYLCASSVGTSGGETQYFGPGTRLLVL.

The chain joins TRBV18 to TRBJ2-3; D may be TRBD2 (5 bases). Trimming shortened V by 3 bases and J by 5 bases, and 21 bases separated the two germline ends. CDR3 length equals 17 residues. Germline loops: CDR1 KGHSH, CDR2 LQKENI. As DNA, the CDR3 is TGTGCCAGCTCACCGCTAGTACGGACTCCTACTGGAGATACGCAGTATTTT. Translating gives CASSPLVRTPTGDTQYF.

The J gene is TRBJ2-7, the V gene TRBV5-5, with 13 bases lining up with TRBD2. This CDR3 contains 13 residues. The J segment lost 7 bases and the V segment lost 4 bases, leaving 2 bases of the junction unmatched. Germline CDR1 reads SGHKS; CDR2 reads YYEKEE (reference sequence). CDR3 amino acids: CASSPGLAGEQYF. The CDR3, as DNA: TGTGCCAGCAGCCCGGGACTAGCGGGAGAGCAGTACTTC.

The chain joins TRBV28 to TRBJ2-6, with a possible D match to TRBD2 (6 bases). Germline V lookup: CDR1 MDHEN, CDR2 SYDVKM. The CDR3 is made up of 18 amino acids. The germline V and J ends were trimmed by 7 bases and 0 bases, with 19 bases remaining between them. CDR3 DNA sequence: TGTGCCAGCAATTACGGAGGGAGCCTTTTCTCTGGGGCCAACGTCCTGACTTTC. Amino acids: CASNYGGSLFSGANVLTF.

The chain is built from TRBV6-5 and TRBJ1-3; D is possibly TRBD1 (5 bases). There are 16 residues in the CDR3. Germline V gene data show CDR1 as MNHEY and CDR2 as SVGAGI. V was trimmed by 0 bases and J by 1 base, leaving 10 bases between them. CDR3 in amino acids: CASSYSWPGSGNTIYF. The CDR3 DNA follows: TGTGCCAGCAGTTACTCGTGGCCAGGGTCTGGAAACACCATATATTTT.

The chain couples TRBV30 to TRBJ1-4; TRBD1 aligns across 8 bases. This CDR3 comprises 16 residues. The trim removed 2 bases at V and 5 bases at J, leaving 10 bases unmatched. Germline V gene data show CDR1 as GTSNPN and CDR2 as SVGIG (reference sequence). CDR3: CAWSSDRDRSNEKLFF. The CDR3 nucleotides are TGTGCCTGGAGTTCCGACCGGGACAGGTCGAATGAAAAACTGTTTTTT.

This rearrangement joins TRBV5-5 to TRBJ2-3, with TRBD2 as a possible D gene (5 bases). The germline V gene encodes CDR1 SGHKS and CDR2 YYEKEE (reference sequence). V was pared by 1 base and J by 3 bases, with 6 bases between. The CDR3 loop spans 13 amino acids. CDR3 sequence (DNA): TGTGCCAGCAGCTTGAGGAGGACAGATACGCAGTATTTT. Translated, it gives CASSLRRTDTQYF.

This clone appeared a single time. The rearrangement uses TRBV27 and TRBJ2-5; the D is unclear. Germline V gives CDR1 MNHEY, CDR2 SMNVEV (reference sequence). Trimming removed 7 bases from V and 2 bases from J, with 8 bases in between. The length of the CDR3 is 12 residues. CDR3 nucleotide sequence: TGTGCCAGCAAGTCTAGACAAGAGACCCAGTACTTC. Translated, it gives CASKSRQETQYF.

The chain employs TRBV4-2 and TRBJ1-2; 8 nucleotides match TRBD1. The CDR3 loop spans 17 amino acids. Germline CDR1 is LGHNA and CDR2 is YNFKEQ. The ends lost 0 bases at V and 3 bases at J; junction bases unmatched: 9. The CDR3 spells CASSQDGPGGDHYGYTF. For the CDR3, the DNA is TGTGCCAGCAGCCAAGACGGGCCAGGGGGCGATCACTATGGCTACACCTTC.

This chain uses TRBV7-8 with TRBJ2-7, with D perhaps matching TRBD1 (6 bases). Trimming pared 2 bases from V and 5 bases from J, leaving 10 bases between. Germline V gene data show CDR1 as SGHVS and CDR2 as FQNEAQ. This CDR3 contains 13 residues. The DNA for the CDR3 is TGTGCCAGCAGCTTAATCAGGGGCGACGAGCAGTACTTC. Its protein product is CASSLIRGDEQYF. The full variable domain, completed using reference TRBV7-8 and TRBJ2-7, is GAGVSQSPRYKVAKRGQDVALRCDPISGHVSLFWYQQALGQGPEFLTYFQNEAQLDKSGLPSDRFFAERPEGSVSTLKIQRTQQEDSAVYLCASSLIRGDEQYFGPGTRLTVT.

As DNA, the CDR3 is TGTGCCAGTAGTATGGTTAGCGGGGGGCTTTGGGAGACCCAGTACTTC. It specifies CASSMVSGGLWETQYF. The chain uses TRBV19 and TRBJ2-5; TRBD2 agrees at 10 bases. The CDR3 consists of 16 residues. Germline values: CDR1 LNHDA, CDR2 SQIVND (reference sequence). After removal of 3 bases from V and 5 bases from J, the junction contained 9 bases not matched to a gene.

The gene calls are TRBV6-5 and TRBJ1-1; D unresolved. V lost 6 bases to trimming and J lost 3 bases, with 14 bases between them. CDR3 length equals 14 residues. The germline V gene has CDR1 MNHEY and CDR2 SVGAGI. The CDR3, as DNA: TGTGCCAGCAGCCGACCGGGGTTATACACTGAAGCTTTCTTT. Its protein is CASSRPGLYTEAFF.